Presented here are 25 T cell receptor beta chains from one specimen sequenced in a study of cytomegalovirus exposure and HLA in healthy donors. A multiplex PCR was run with 60 Vbeta primers and 13 Jbeta primers. Repertoires were generated with immunoSEQ multiplex PCR, while TCRdb's copy carries only in-frame clones and drops some. The sample lists roughly 97,000 clones, around three quarters occurring once. Material for sequencing was PBMCs. The receptors stem from a woman in her late teens or twenties in good health and CMV-seropositive.

The V and J genes are TRBV30 and TRBJ2-5; 9 nucleotides line up with TRBD1. V lost 1 base to trimming and J lost 0 bases; unmatched junction nucleotides: 3. Germline V CDR1 and CDR2: GTSNPN, SVGIG (reference sequence). The CDR3 has 15 amino acids. The CDR3 DNA sequence: TGTGCCTGGAGTGCCGGACAGGGGTACCAAGAGACCCAGTACTTC. Translation: CAWSAGQGYQETQYF.

This clone turned up a few times. The rearrangement uses TRBV10-3 and TRBJ2-1; tentatively, D is TRBD1 (6 bases). Germline CDR1 reads ENHRY; CDR2 reads SYGVKD. Between the trimmed V and J ends, which lost 7 bases and 8 bases, there was a span of 18 bases. The CDR3 has 14 residues. The CDR3 DNA reads TGTGCCATCAAACCGGGACACCTTAAGGATGAGCAGTTCTTC. This encodes CAIKPGHLKDEQFF.

The chain employs TRBV7-2 and TRBJ2-7; 7 nucleotides line up with TRBD2. Germline V gene data show CDR1 as SGHTA and CDR2 as FQGNSA. This CDR3 contains 14 residues. V lost 1 base, J lost 2 bases, and 2 bases stayed unmatched. This chain's CDR3 is CASSLGGGTYEQYF. The CDR3 nucleotides are TGTGCCAGCAGCTTAGGGGGGGGGACCTACGAGCAGTACTTC.

This chain links TRBV19 with TRBJ1-5, with unresolved D. CDR1 is LNHDA, CDR2 SQIVND, per germline (reference sequence). Trimming took 5 bases from V and 1 from J, leaving 9 bases between them. This CDR3 region has 14 residues. The CDR3 bases are TGTGCCAGTAGTCCGCAGGCGAGCAATCAGCCCCAGCATTTT. Translated: CASSPQASNQPQHF.

The rearrangement joins TRBV2 to TRBJ1-1, with D perhaps TRBD1 (5 bases). The CDR3 is made up of 14 amino acids. The ends were cut back, 4 bases at V and 3 bases at J, with 12 bases in the middle. Germline V gene lookup returns CDR1 SNHLY and CDR2 FYNNEI. The chain's CDR3 is CASSGQGLDTEAFF. CDR3 sequence (DNA): TGTGCCAGCAGTGGGCAGGGATTGGACACTGAAGCTTTCTTT. The whole variable domain, remainder taken from reference TRBV2 and TRBJ1-1, is EPEVTQTPSHQVTQMGQEVILRCVPISNHLYFYWYRQILGQKVEFLVSFYNNEISEKSEIFDDQFSVERPDGSNFTLKIRSTKLEDSAMYFCASSGQGLDTEAFFGQGTRLTVV.

The chain joins TRBV5-1 to TRBJ1-5; 7 bases align to TRBD1. From germline, CDR1 is SGHRS and CDR2 YFSETQ. V lost 4 bases, J lost 3 bases, and 7 bases stayed unmatched. The CDR3 contains 15 residues. CDR3: CASSPGTANNQPQHF. The CDR3 DNA follows: TGCGCCAGCAGCCCAGGGACAGCTAACAATCAGCCCCAGCATTTT.

This clone was seen a handful of times. The chain carries TRBV19 and TRBJ1-2; no reliable D call. CDR1 and CDR2 (germline): LNHDA, SQIVND (reference sequence). Deletions cut 6 bases from V and 0 bases from J, with 11 bases between. The CDR3 is made up of 14 amino acids. The DNA of the CDR3 is TGTGCCAGTAGGGTTGCCGGAGCTAACTATGGCTACACCTTC. This translates into CASRVAGANYGYTF.

The V and J genes are TRBV30 and TRBJ1-6; D is perhaps TRBD1 (6 bases). The CDR3 spans 13 residues. Per germline, CDR1 GTSNPN and CDR2 SVGIG (reference sequence). The ends were cut back, 5 bases at V and 8 bases at J, with 13 bases in the middle. The chain's CDR3 is CAWGSGVDSPLHF. CDR3 DNA sequence: TGTGCCTGGGGATCAGGGGTAGATTCACCCCTCCACTTT.

The chain carries TRBV28 and TRBJ1-4; D is possibly TRBD1 (6 bases). The CDR3 extends over 16 amino acids. V was shortened by 4 bases and J by 1 base, with 13 bases between the two germline ends. From germline, CDR1 is MDHEN and CDR2 SYDVKM. CDR3: CASSSVGGGTNEKLFF. The CDR3, as DNA: TGTGCCAGCAGTTCCGTAGGGGGGGGAACTAATGAAAAACTGTTTTTT.

The rearrangement links TRBV5-1 to TRBJ1-2; TRBD1 matches at 7 bases. V trimming: 4 bases; J trimming: 4 bases; junction bases outside the gene matches: 7. Germline CDR1 and CDR2: SGHRS and YFSETQ. The CDR3 spans 14 residues. Here the CDR3 DNA reads TGCGCCAGCAGCCCGCAGACAGGGTTCTATGGCTACACCTTC. Translation gives CASSPQTGFYGYTF.

The chain carries TRBV10-3 and TRBJ2-1, with 13 bases that match TRBD2. The CDR3 runs to 14 residues. J gave up 4 bases and V 10 bases, and 4 bases lay outside the gene matches. Germline loops: CDR1 ENHRY, CDR2 SYGVKD. CDR3: CATGTSGAYNEQFF. As DNA, the CDR3 is TGTGCCACCGGGACTAGCGGGGCTTACAATGAGCAGTTCTTC.

This clone was seen a handful of times. V gene TRBV30 combines with J gene TRBJ2-5; 7 bases line up with TRBD2. Germline values: CDR1 GTSNPN, CDR2 SVGIG (reference sequence). J lost 4 bases, V lost 5 bases, and 7 bases had no gene match. This CDR3 spans 13 amino acids. The CDR3 sequence is CAWASGAVETQYF. The CDR3 bases are TGTGCCTGGGCTAGCGGAGCGGTAGAGACCCAGTACTTC.

The gene calls are TRBV6-1 and TRBJ2-7, with D perhaps matching TRBD1 (5 bases). V shed 5 bases and J shed 0 bases, with 11 bases lying between them. This CDR3 is 14 amino acids long. Per germline, CDR1 MNHNS and CDR2 SASEGT. Written as DNA, the CDR3 is TGTGCCAGCAGTTCGACAGCCAGCTCCTACGAGCAGTACTTC. Translation: CASSSTASSYEQYF.

This sequence joins TRBV25-1 and TRBJ2-3, with TRBD2 as a possible D gene (5 bases). This CDR3 is built from 11 residues. V lost 7 bases to trimming and J lost 5 bases, with 7 bases between them. In germline, CDR1 is MGHDK, CDR2 SYGVNS. CDR3 amino acids: CASTRVDTQYF. The CDR3 coding sequence is TGTGCCAGCACGAGGGTAGATACGCAGTATTTT.

The gene calls are TRBV5-1 and TRBJ2-1; D is undetermined. The CDR3 loop spans 11 amino acids. The germline gives CDR1 SGHRS, CDR2 YFSETQ. V was clipped by 2 bases and J by 6 bases, with 3 bases between them. Written as DNA, the CDR3 is TGCGCCAGCAGCTTCAGCAATGAGCAGTTCTTC. Protein product: CASSFSNEQFF.

J is TRBJ1-2 and V is TRBV6-5; no clear D gene. Trimming left V 6 bases short and J 4 bases short, with 15 bases between. The CDR3 length is 14 residues. The germline CDR1 and CDR2 sequences are MNHEY and SVGAGI. This chain's CDR3 is CASSYGPVGYGYTF. The CDR3 nucleotides are TGTGCCAGCAGCTATGGGCCAGTCGGCTATGGCTACACCTTC.

The V call is TRBV6-5, the J call TRBJ2-1; D perhaps matches TRBD2 (6 bases). CDR3 length equals 14 residues. CDR1 is MNHEY, CDR2 SVGAGI, per germline. Deletions cut 6 bases from V and 4 bases from J, with 13 bases between. CDR3 DNA: TGTGCCAGCAGCTCGGAGGGAAGATACAATGAGCAGTTCTTC. It translates to CASSSEGRYNEQFF.

There are a few counts of this clone. V gene TRBV28 combines with J gene TRBJ2-7, with 7 bases fitting TRBD1. The J segment lost 5 bases and the V segment lost 10 bases, leaving 20 bases of the junction unmatched. There are 16 residues in the CDR3. Germline lookup yields CDR1 MDHEN and CDR2 SYDVKM. As DNA, the CDR3 is TGTGCCATCCGCTCCTCCCTAGGGGGCAACGAGGACGAGCAGTACTTC. This translates into CAIRSSLGGNEDEQYF.

The rearrangement joins TRBV5-1 to TRBJ1-1; TRBD1 might be the D (5 bases). The germline gives CDR1 SGHRS, CDR2 YFSETQ. The length of the CDR3 is 14 residues. Trimming took 4 bases from V and 0 from J, leaving 10 bases between them. CDR3 DNA sequence: TGCGCCAGCAGCCAGGGACTCGTGAACACTGAAGCTTTCTTT. Residues: CASSQGLVNTEAFF.

This chain joins TRBV19 and TRBJ2-1; 8 bases fit TRBD2. V was pared by 5 bases and J by 4 bases, with 4 bases of the junction left unmatched. The CDR3 loop spans 14 amino acids. Germline CDR1 reads LNHDA; CDR2 reads SQIVND (reference sequence). The CDR3 here is CASSRVAGYNEQFF. For the CDR3, the DNA is TGTGCCAGTAGTCGGGTAGCGGGATACAATGAGCAGTTCTTC.

The rearrangement uses TRBV4-1 and TRBJ1-2, with 9 positions matching TRBD1. The trim removed 3 bases at V and 4 bases at J, leaving 15 bases unmatched. The CDR3 length is 18 residues. In germline, CDR1 is MGHRA, CDR2 YSYEKL. The CDR3 is CASSHQGTGSPTTYGYTF. CDR3 DNA sequence: TGCGCCAGCAGCCACCAGGGGACAGGGAGCCCCACGACCTATGGCTACACCTTC.

V is TRBV11-3 and J is TRBJ2-1; D remains ambiguous. The CDR3 is made up of 16 amino acids. The V gene lost 3 bases and the J gene lost 2 bases, with 14 bases spanning the gap. The germline V gene has CDR1 SGHNT and CDR2 YENEEA. DNA for the CDR3: TGTGCCAGCAGCTTGACTCCGGCGTTCACCTACAATGAGCAGTTCTTC. Translated: CASSLTPAFTYNEQFF. Variable domain in full (rest from reference TRBV11-3 and TRBJ2-1): EAGVVQSPRYKIIEKKQPVAFWCNPISGHNTLYWYLQNLGQGPELLIRYENEEAVDDSQLPKDRFSAERLKGVDSTLKIQPAELGDSAVYLCASSLTPAFTYNEQFFGPGTRLTVL.

The V and J genes are TRBV7-9 and TRBJ2-4, with 7 bases matching TRBD1. CDR3 length: 16 amino acids. The J segment lost 1 base and the V segment lost 5 bases, leaving 8 bases of the junction unmatched. From germline, CDR1 is SEHNR and CDR2 FQNEAQ (reference sequence). CDR3 sequence reads: CASSPIATGAKNIQYF. For the CDR3, the DNA is TGTGCCAGCAGCCCTATCGCGACAGGGGCCAAAAACATTCAGTACTTC.

This clone was found a few times. The V call is TRBV6-1, the J call TRBJ2-1; TRBD1 aligns across 10 bases. V shed 2 bases, J shed 9 bases, and the junction held 13 bases outside the gene matches. The CDR3 runs 17 residues. From germline, CDR1 is MNHNS and CDR2 SASEGT. For the CDR3, the DNA is TGTGCCAGCAGTGAATCGCTTCCCGGGACAGGGGATGGTGAGCAGTTCTTC. This sequence encodes CASSESLPGTGDGEQFF.

About this clone: Other nucleotide sequences in the sample specify the same CDR3. J is TRBJ1-1 and V is TRBV19; D unclear. The CDR3 has 13 residues. CDR1 LNHDA and CDR2 SQIVND come from the germline V gene (reference sequence). V lost 1 base, J lost 1 base, and 4 bases lay in between. Here the CDR3 reads CASSIGANTEAFF. As DNA, the CDR3 is TGTGCCAGTAGTATAGGGGCGAACACTGAAGCTTTCTTT.